The present TCR beta chain was sequenced within a study of cytomegalovirus exposure and HLA in healthy donors. General study points: In the 120 validation repertoires, 85% to 95% of cluster scores exceeded 0, per a later analysis. The classifier was said to identify cytomegalovirus status with high specificity and sensitivity. Through in vitro validation, three CMV-associated chains were shown to be specific for CMV antigens.

The approximately 130-subject validation cohort, separate from the approximately 640-subject first cohort, included the donors. In germline, CDR1 is SGHAT, CDR2 FQNNGV. This CDR3 is built from 15 residues. The trim removed 0 bases at V and 4 bases at J, leaving 4 bases unmatched. This clone was counted once. Its antigen is currently unknown. Assay: immunoSEQ multiplex PCR; the TCRdb copy retains only in-frame clones and omits some. The table shows about 280,000 clones, with approximately 90% occurring only once. The genes are TRBV11-2 and TRBJ2-3, with 7 positions matching TRBD1. The specimen was PBMCs. The TCR was taken from a woman aged 18-29 years in good health and CMV-seronegative. The CDR3 DNA reads TGTGCCAGCAGCTTAGACAGGGGGTCGGCAGATACGCAGTATTTT. Translated, it gives CASSLDRGSADTQYF.